Listed below are T cell receptor beta chains from one sample, sequenced in a study of cytomegalovirus exposure and HLA in healthy donors. TCRdb's table, derived via immunoSEQ multiplex PCR, lists solely in-frame clones and lacks some. Of around 120,000 clones listed, over 65% are singletons. Sequences were obtained from PBMCs. These receptors all stem from a woman between 40 and 50 years old in good health and CMV-seropositive. Both conserved end residues are part of each CDR3. D genes are given only for firm matches. Clone size, where shown, is once, few, many, or a class for clones that have expanded.

clone size: NA
V gene: TRBV9
D gene: TRBD1
J gene: TRBJ1-1
CDR3 DNA: TGTGCCAGCAGCGTAGCCGGGGACAGGATGAACACTGAAGCTTTCTTT
CDR3 protein: CASSVAGDRMNTEAFF

clone size: NA
V gene: TRBV27
D gene: NA
J gene: TRBJ2-2
CDR3 DNA: TGTGCCAGCCGCCTCTCGGGGGTCGGGGAGCTGTTTTTT
CDR3 protein: CASRLSGVGELFF

clone size: NA
V gene: TRBV30
D gene: TRBD1
J gene: TRBJ2-1
CDR3 DNA: TGTGCCTGGACGACCACAGGGGCCCGGGAGCAGTTCTTC
CDR3 protein: CAWTTTGAREQFF

clone size: few
V gene: TRBV6-1
D gene: NA
J gene: TRBJ1-5
CDR3 DNA: TGTGCCAGCGTAAATAGCAATCAGCCCCAGCATTTT
CDR3 protein: CASVNSNQPQHF

clone size: NA
V gene: TRBV9
D gene: NA
J gene: TRBJ1-2
CDR3 DNA: TGTGCCAGCAGCGTAGCCCCGACAGATAACTATGGCTACACCTTC
CDR3 protein: CASSVAPTDNYGYTF

clone size: NA
V gene: TRBV2
D gene: NA
J gene: TRBJ2-7
CDR3 DNA: TGTGCCAGCAGTGGAGGAATCCTGGGCGAGCAGTACTTC
CDR3 protein: CASSGGILGEQYF

clone size: NA
V gene: TRBV7-8
D gene: NA
J gene: TRBJ1-5
CDR3 DNA: TGTGCCAGCAGTTGGCGGGAGGATCAGCCCCAGCATTTT
CDR3 protein: CASSWREDQPQHF

clone size: NA
V gene: TRBV2
D gene: NA
J gene: TRBJ2-1
CDR3 DNA: TGTGCCAGCCGGCCGCCGGACAGCCCCTACAATGAGCAGTTCTTC
CDR3 protein: CASRPPDSPYNEQFF

clone size: NA
V gene: TRBV5-1
D gene: TRBD1
J gene: TRBJ2-1
CDR3 DNA: TGCGCCAGCAGCTTGGAGGGACAGGACCCCAATGAGCAGTTCTTC
CDR3 protein: CASSLEGQDPNEQFF

clone size: NA
V gene: TRBV30
D gene: NA
J gene: TRBJ1-2
CDR3 DNA: TGTGCCTGGAGTGTGACCGGGGACTCGGGCTACACCTTC
CDR3 protein: CAWSVTGDSGYTF

clone size: NA
V gene: TRBV19
D gene: TRBD2
J gene: TRBJ2-7
CDR3 DNA: TGTGCCAGTATAAGAAGTCGAAAGGGGACTAGCGGGGCGAGCTCCTACGAGCAGTACTTC
CDR3 protein: CASIRSRKGTSGASSYEQYF

clone size: NA
V gene: TRBV7-2
D gene: NA
J gene: TRBJ2-5
CDR3 DNA: TGTGCCAGCAGCTTACGAGGGGGGGCAGGGGAGACCCAGTACTTC
CDR3 protein: CASSLRGGAGETQYF

clone size: few
V gene: TRBV4-1
D gene: NA
J gene: TRBJ1-6
CDR3 DNA: TGCGCCAGCAGCCAAGTGGGGGGTAGGGGATCACCCCTCCACTTT
CDR3 protein: CASSQVGGRGSPLHF

clone size: NA
V gene: TRBV15
D gene: TRBD1
J gene: TRBJ1-5
CDR3 DNA: TGTGCCACCAGCAGAGACCCGGGACAGGGGGTCAATCAGCCCCAGCATTTT
CDR3 protein: CATSRDPGQGVNQPQHF

clone size: NA
V gene: TRBV19
D gene: NA
J gene: TRBJ1-5
CDR3 DNA: TGTGCCAGTAGTATAAGGGGCGGACAGTCAAGCAATCAGCCCCAGCATTTT
CDR3 protein: CASSIRGGQSSNQPQHF

clone size: NA
V gene: TRBV29-1
D gene: NA
J gene: TRBJ1-1
CDR3 DNA: TGCAGCGTTGAAGAGGGGGGAGTGAACACTGAAGCTTTCTTT
CDR3 protein: CSVEEGGVNTEAFF

clone size: NA
V gene: TRBV30
D gene: NA
J gene: TRBJ2-5
CDR3 DNA: TGTGCCCGCGGGACAGCCTTCAGGGAGACCCAGTACTTC
CDR3 protein: CARGTAFRETQYF

clone size: NA
V gene: TRBV2
D gene: NA
J gene: TRBJ2-3
CDR3 DNA: TGTGCCAGCAGCACTAGCTTCGCAGATACGCAGTATTTT
CDR3 protein: CASSTSFADTQYF

clone size: once
V gene: TRBV2
D gene: NA
J gene: TRBJ2-2
CDR3 DNA: TGTGCCAGCACTACTACGAACACCGGGGAGCTGTTTTTT
CDR3 protein: CASTTTNTGELFF

clone size: once
V gene: TRBV10-1
D gene: NA
J gene: TRBJ1-5
CDR3 DNA: TGCGCCAGCAGTGCCTCGAACAGTAGCAATCAGCCCCAGCATTTT
CDR3 protein: CASSASNSSNQPQHF

clone size: NA
V gene: TRBV2
D gene: NA
J gene: TRBJ2-2
CDR3 DNA: TGTGCCAGCAGTGTTCTCGGGGAGCTGTTTTTT
CDR3 protein: CASSVLGELFF

clone size: NA
V gene: TRBV7-8
D gene: TRBD1
J gene: TRBJ1-5
CDR3 DNA: TGTGCCAGCAGCTTAATTCTCTGGACAGGGGGCAATCAGCCCCAGCATTTT
CDR3 protein: CASSLILWTGGNQPQHF